The next 13 T cell receptor beta chains were all read from a single sample in a study of blood T cell repertoires in COVID-19 (dated by TCRdb to 2018 to 2020). Library method: the immunoSEQ multiplex PCR assay. TCRdb provides this immuneACCESS table in a form limited to in-frame rearrangements. Some clones are lacking; in checked studies, under half of them reflect an unresolved V gene, and why the rest are absent is not known. The sample table lists 130,000 or so clones, about 86% of them with a count of one. Roughly 2.2% of the sample rests with the top ten. The sequenced sample consisted of PBMCs or T cells enriched from blood (not recorded which). All receptors derive from a man aged 35-49 years with acute COVID-19.

V is TRBV12-3 or TRBV12-4 and J is TRBJ1-6; D not certain. V lost 7 bases and J 8 bases, leaving 12 bases between the germline ends. The CDR3 contains 13 residues. The CDR3 spells CASTISQDSPLHF. CDR3 in DNA: TGTGCCAGCACCATTAGTCAGGATTCACCCCTCCACTTT.

V gene TRBV10-3 combines with J gene TRBJ1-3; 8 bases match TRBD1. Germline CDR1 reads ENHRY; CDR2 reads SYGVKD. V lost 6 bases and J lost 0; bases outside the gene matches: 7. The CDR3 is 16 residues long. In DNA form, the CDR3 reads TGTGCCATCAGGGGGCAGGGGGCTCTCTCTGGAAACACCATATATTTT. It encodes CAIRGQGALSGNTIYF.

This chain uses TRBV7-6 with TRBJ2-2; D possibly corresponds to TRBD1 (5 bases). This CDR3 contains 14 residues. V was trimmed by 5 bases and J by 6 bases, leaving 13 bases between them. Germline values: CDR1 SGHVS, CDR2 FNYEAQ. CDR3 region: CASSLDRVPGELFF. Written as DNA, the CDR3 is TGTGCCAGCAGCCTCGACAGAGTGCCCGGGGAGCTGTTTTTT. The full variable domain, rest sourced from reference TRBV7-6 and TRBJ2-2, is GAGVSQSPRYKVTKRGQDVALRCDPISGHVSLYWYRQALGQGPEFLTYFNYEAQQDKSGLPNDRFSAERPEGSISTLTIQRTEQRDSAMYRCASSLDRVPGELFFGEGSRLTVL.

V usage is TRBV6-5 and J usage is TRBJ1-2; the D gene is possibly TRBD1 (5 bases). CDR1 is MNHEY, CDR2 SVGAGI, per germline. V lost 10 bases and J lost 11, with 23 bases in between. The CDR3 totals 13 residues. The chain's CDR3 is CATSRAGDSSYTF. DNA of the CDR3: TGTGCCACCTCCAGGGCAGGAGACTCCAGTTACACCTTC.

This sequence joins TRBV3-1 (or the pseudogene TRBV3-2) and TRBJ2-7; 9 bases are a match to TRBD1. With V trimmed by 3 bases and J by 0 bases, 3 bases remained unmatched. This CDR3 comprises 15 residues. Germline V gene data show CDR1 as LGHDT and CDR2 as YNNKEL (reference sequence). This chain's CDR3 is CASSQGTGFSYEQYF. CDR3 DNA sequence: TGTGCCAGCAGCCAGGGGACAGGGTTCTCCTACGAGCAGTACTTC.

This sequence joins TRBV6-5 and TRBJ2-7, with D possibly being TRBD2 (6 bases). Per the germline V gene, CDR1 is MNHEY and CDR2 is SVGAGI. This CDR3 is built from 14 residues. V was shortened by 5 bases and J by 3 bases, with 14 bases between the two germline ends. CDR3 bases: TGTGCCAGCAGTCCCGCGGGACTGATCTACGAGCAGTACTTC. It translates to CASSPAGLIYEQYF.

The chain has TRBV7-8 and TRBJ2-2, with 9 positions matching TRBD2. Looked up from germline, CDR1 is SGHVS and CDR2 is FQNEAQ. The V and J ends lost 2 bases and 0 bases, in that order; junction bases with no gene match: 1. This CDR3 is built from 16 residues. The CDR3 loop reads CASSLRTSANTGELFF. CDR3 DNA sequence: TGTGCCAGCAGCTTAAGGACTAGCGCGAACACCGGGGAGCTGTTTTTT.

The DNA for the CDR3 is TGTGCCACCAGTGATGCGGACTCCCGAGAGGGCTACACCTTC. The encoded protein is CATSDADSREGYTF. The chain carries TRBV24-1 and TRBJ1-2; D call uncertain. The V and J ends lost 3 bases and 8 bases respectively, with 15 bases between them. The germline V gene has CDR1 KGHDR and CDR2 SFDVKD. The CDR3 sequence is 14 residues long.

The chain joins TRBV7-6 to TRBJ2-1; D might be TRBD2 (6 bases). V dropped 5 bases and J dropped 5 bases, with 19 bases sitting between them. The V gene's germline CDR1 is SGHVS and CDR2 FNYEAQ. The CDR3 runs to 16 residues. This CDR3 is CASSPPWAGRDNEQFF. As DNA, the CDR3 is TGTGCCAGCAGCCCCCCCTGGGCGGGAAGGGACAATGAGCAGTTCTTC.

V gene TRBV30 combines with J gene TRBJ1-4; possibly TRBD1 for D (6 bases). The CDR3 sequence is 13 residues long. Germline CDR1 GTSNPN, CDR2 SVGIG (reference sequence). Trimming removed 5 bases at V and 8 bases at J, with 15 bases between. The CDR3 DNA reads as TGTGCCTGGGGGGGACAACTTAGGGAAAAACTGTTTTTT. It specifies CAWGGQLREKLFF.

The chain links TRBV3-1 (or the pseudogene TRBV3-2) to TRBJ1-2, with D hard to call. Trimming took off 1 base at V and 3 bases at J, with 12 bases between the two ends. Germline assignment: CDR1 LGHDT and CDR2 YNNKEL (reference sequence). The CDR3 extends over 15 amino acids. CDR3 coding DNA: TGTGCCAGCAGCCAAGCTTGGGCAGCGGACTATGGCTACACCTTC. Its translation: CASSQAWAADYGYTF.

This chain uses TRBV5-5 with TRBJ2-7; 9 nucleotides line up with TRBD1. V trimming: 8 bases; J trimming: 5 bases; junction bases outside the gene matches: 8. This CDR3 has 13 amino acids. Per germline, CDR1 SGHKS and CDR2 YYEKEE (reference sequence). The CDR3 region has the DNA TGTGCCAGTACAGGGGGCGCGTCCGACGAGCAGTACTTC. Amino acids: CASTGGASDEQYF.

A single count supports this clone. CDR3 bases: TGTGCCAGCAGCCCTCAGGGCGGGAACGGGGAGCTGTTTTTT. Translating gives CASSPQGGNGELFF. The chain uses TRBV7-3 and TRBJ2-2; D might be TRBD2 (6 bases). In germline, CDR1 is SGHTA, CDR2 FQGTGA. V lost 5 bases and J lost 7, with 14 bases in between. This CDR3 comprises 14 residues.